The next 11 T cell receptor beta chains were all read from a single sample in a study of patients and donors after allogeneic stem cell transplantation. TCRdb itself ran the RT-PCR reads through MiXCR, one entry per CDR3 protein. The sample contains fewer than 200,000 distinct CDR3 sequences, 30% of which appear only once. Sequencing was done on a sample of blood, either unsorted or a sorted T cell fraction (not recorded which). Source of these receptors: a human donor who was either an allogeneic HSCT recipient or a stem cell or donor lymphocyte infusion donor (not recorded which). It is not recorded whose cells these are; they may come from a transplant donor.

There are a few counts of this clonotype. J is TRBJ2-3 and V is TRBV4-3, with unresolved D. Trimming shortened V by 1 base and J by 1 base, and 12 bases separated the two germline ends. Germline V gene lookup returns CDR1 LGHNA and CDR2 YSLEER. This CDR3 has 16 residues. The CDR3 here is CASSQGQVRRTDTQYF. The DNA for the CDR3 is TGCGCCAGCAGCCAAGGTCAAGTGAGGCGCACAGATACGCAGTATTTT.

The chain carries TRBV28 and TRBJ2-5; D gene uncertain. In germline, CDR1 is MDHEN, CDR2 SYDVKM. The CDR3 runs 15 residues. The V gene lost 0 bases and the J gene lost 1 base, with 9 bases spanning the gap. The CDR3 is CASSLWWRSQETQYF. The CDR3 DNA is TGTGCCAGCAGTTTATGGTGGCGGAGCCAAGAGACCCAGTACTTC. Full variable domain (missing parts from reference TRBV28 and TRBJ2-5): DVKVTQSSRYLVKRTGEKVFLECVQDMDHENMFWYRQDPGLGLRLIYFSYDVKMKEKGDIPEGYSVSREKKERFSLILESASTNQTSMYLCASSLWWRSQETQYFGPGTRLLVL.

This clonotype was observed a few times. The chain uses TRBV7-9 and TRBJ1-6; D might be TRBD1 (5 bases). Germline values: CDR1 SEHNR, CDR2 FQNEAQ (reference sequence). V gave up 1 base and J gave up 2 bases, with 9 bases separating them. The CDR3 has 16 amino acids. The CDR3 loop is CASSLGDGAYNSPLHF. DNA of the CDR3: TGTGCCAGCAGCTTAGGGGACGGGGCCTATAATTCACCCCTCCACTTT.

The genes are TRBV7-9 and TRBJ1-1; the match to TRBD1 covers 8 bases. Trimming removed 5 bases from V and 10 bases from J; junction bases left unmatched: 9. The CDR3 has 13 residues. Germline V lookup: CDR1 SEHNR, CDR2 FQNEAQ (reference sequence). CDR3 nucleotide sequence: TGTGCCAGCAGCCAAGACAGGGGTGGAGTAGCTTTCTTT. Protein product: CASSQDRGGVAFF.

J is TRBJ2-1 and V is TRBV12-3 or TRBV12-4; no clear D. V lost 2 bases, J lost 5 bases, and 13 bases lay in between. The CDR3 is 15 residues long. The CDR3 protein is CASSLMLSGHNEQFF. The CDR3 DNA follows: TGTGCCAGCAGTTTAATGCTAAGTGGGCACAATGAGCAGTTCTTC.

V gene TRBV27 combines with J gene TRBJ1-1; D unresolved. Trimming pared 9 bases from V and 4 bases from J, leaving 9 bases between. The CDR3 runs to 11 residues. Germline values: CDR1 MNHEY, CDR2 SMNVEV (reference sequence). CDR3 coding DNA: TGTGCCAGTCAAGAGGGCACTGAAGCTTTCTTT. It is translated as CASQEGTEAFF.

This clonotype was picked up a small number of times. The chain recombines TRBV7-2 with TRBJ1-2; D remains ambiguous. Looked up from germline, CDR1 is SGHTA and CDR2 is FQGNSA. The CDR3 extends over 15 amino acids. The V end was cut by 3 bases, the J end by 4 bases, with 15 bases between. In nucleotides, the CDR3 is TGTGCCAGCAGCTTGGGTTTCTTGAGAGGCTATGGCTACACCTTC. Its protein product is CASSLGFLRGYGYTF.

In its sample, this clonotype ranks as medium-sized (0.01 to 0.1%). CDR3 protein: CASRPGTSGAAYEQYF. The CDR3 nucleotides are TGTGCCAGCAGACCAGGGACTAGCGGGGCTGCCTACGAGCAGTACTTC. The chain carries TRBV7-9 and TRBJ2-7; TRBD2 aligns across 13 bases. Germline V CDR1 and CDR2: SEHNR, FQNEAQ (reference sequence). This CDR3 spans 16 amino acids. V lost 6 bases, J lost 2 bases, and 7 bases stayed unmatched.

In this sample, this clonotype turned up many times. One junction end disagrees with the germline gene, perhaps due to a read error. The chain recombines TRBV28 with TRBJ1-5; no reliable D call. The CDR3 runs to 14 residues. Germline CDR1 reads MDHEN; CDR2 reads SYDVKM. The CDR3 coding sequence is TGCGCCAGCAGCTTGGGCGGACGTAATCAGCCCCAGCATTTT. This encodes CASSLGGRNQPQHF. The whole variable domain, filled in from reference TRBV28 and TRBJ1-5, reads DVKVTQSSRYLVKRTGEKVFLECVQDMDHENMFWYRQDPGLGLRLIYFSYDVKMKEKGDIPEGYSVSREKKERFSLILESASTNQTSMYLCASSLGGRNQPQHFGDGTRLSIL.

The CDR3 DNA reads TGTGCCAGCAGTCAAGGACTAGCGCAGTCCTACGAGCAGTACTTC. It encodes CASSQGLAQSYEQYF. V and J are TRBV6-5 and TRBJ2-7; 9 bases agree with TRBD2. Germline trimming cut 5 bases from V and 1 base from J; bases unmatched to any gene: 6. The CDR3 consists of 15 residues. Germline lookup yields CDR1 MNHEY and CDR2 SVGAGI.

This clonotype was detected many times. The chain joins TRBV20-1 to TRBJ1-5; perhaps TRBD1 as D (5 bases). V was cut by 0 bases and J by 4 bases, with 16 bases left in between. CDR1 is DFQATT, CDR2 SNEGSKA, per germline (reference sequence). CDR3 size: 16 residues. The CDR3 DNA reads as TGCAGTGCTAGAGATGTGGCCAGGGAGGAGAATCAGCCCCAGCATTTT. Translated, it gives CSARDVAREENQPQHF.